These T cell receptor beta chains were read from a single sample in a study of shared clonotypes between healthy human individuals. TCRdb's copy holds only in-frame clones and misses some; the assay was immunoSEQ multiplex PCR. The profile covers roughly 2.4 million clones, with around 95% appearing a single time and around 0.13% taken by the ten largest. The material sequenced was naive CD4+ T cells sorted from blood. These receptors were collected from a man in his late teens or twenties in good health. Each CDR3 is given with its conserved first and last residue. D genes are given only for firm matches. The size of a clone is reported for some rows only, either as once, few or many, or as a class for expanded clones.

TRBD1 | TRBJ1-3 | TRBV6-1 | NA | TGTGCCAGCAGCGCCGGGACAGCAGGAAACACCATATATTTT | CASSAGTAGNTIYF
TRBD1 | TRBJ2-3 | TRBV6-6 | NA | TGTGCCAGCAGTTACGACAGGGGTGAAAGCACAGATACGCAGTATTTT | CASSYDRGESTDTQYF
NA | TRBJ2-2 | TRBV19 | NA | TGTGCCAGTAGTTCAGTCGGGGAGCTGTTTTTT | CASSSVGELFF
TRBD1 | TRBJ1-6 | TRBV11-2 | NA | TGTGCCAGCAGTTTTGGACAGGGGGCCTCACCCCTCCACTTT | CASSFGQGASPLHF
NA | TRBJ1-5 | TRBV19 | NA | TGTGCCAGTAGTATTATCCGGACCAATCAGCCCCAGCATTTT | CASSIIRTNQPQHF
TRBD1 | TRBJ1-6 | TRBV6-5 | NA | TGTGCCAGCAGTTACGGACAGGGGTCGGGGGCACCCCTCCACTTT | CASSYGQGSGAPLHF
NA | TRBJ1-5 | TRBV6-6 | NA | TGTGCCAGCACCACCTCCGGAGGCAATCAGCCCCAGCATTTT | CASTTSGGNQPQHF
NA | TRBJ2-7 | TRBV9 | once | TGTGCCAGCAGCGTGGGGGACTCCTATACCTACGAGCAGTACTTC | CASSVGDSYTYEQYF
NA | TRBJ2-3 | TRBV5-1 | NA | TGCGCCAGCAGCTTGGCCTTGGGTTTAGGCGATACGCAGTATTTT | CASSLALGLGDTQYF
TRBD2 | TRBJ2-2 | TRBV10-3 | NA | TGTGCCATCAGTGATGCGGGGGCGAACACCGGGGAGCTGTTTTTT | CAISDAGANTGELFF
TRBD1 | TRBJ2-5 | TRBV15 | NA | TGTGCCACCAGCAGAGCGGGGACAGTTCTCCAAGAGACCCAGTACTTC | CATSRAGTVLQETQYF
NA | TRBJ1-4 | TRBV19 | once | TGTGCCAGTAGTATAGGGGATGAAAAACTGTTTTTT | CASSIGDEKLFF
NA | TRBJ2-7 | TRBV11-2 | NA | TGTGCCAGCGGACATATTCGACTAGACTACGAGCAGTACTTC | CASGHIRLDYEQYF
NA | TRBJ1-4 | TRBV10-3 | NA | TGTGCCATCAGTGAGTCGGCGACACGGGGAGACGAAAAACTGTTTTTT | CAISESATRGDEKLFF
NA | TRBJ1-1 | TRBV7-2 | NA | TGTGCCAGCAGCTCTTCGACGCATCTGAACACTGAAGCTTTCTTT | CASSSSTHLNTEAFF
NA | TRBJ1-2 | TRBV6-5 | NA | TGTGCCAGCAGTACCACAGGGAATCGCGGCTACACCTTC | CASSTTGNRGYTF
NA | TRBJ1-1 | TRBV7-6 | NA | TGTGCCAGCAGCTTAGCAGGATCCCCGAACACTGAAGCTTTCTTT | CASSLAGSPNTEAFF
NA | TRBJ2-7 | TRBV7-2 | NA | TGTGCCAGCAGCATAGACCGAGCCACCTACGAGCAGTACTTC | CASSIDRATYEQYF
NA | TRBJ2-2 | TRBV4-3 | NA | TGCGCCAGCAGCCGAGGACTCAACACCGGGGAGCTGTTTTTT | CASSRGLNTGELFF
NA | TRBJ2-1 | TRBV30 | NA | TGTGCCTGGAGTGTACTCCCAGCAGGGAGGAATGAGCAGTTCTTC | CAWSVLPAGRNEQFF
TRBD1 | TRBJ2-7 | TRBV7-9 | NA | TGTGCCAGCAGCTTAGGGCTGAGACAGGGAAGATACGAGCAGTACTTC | CASSLGLRQGRYEQYF